The source of this T cell receptor beta chain is a study of T cell responses to AZD1222 COVID-19 vaccine. Some clones are missing from TCRdb's copy, which holds only in-frame ones; the method was immunoSEQ multiplex PCR. The data contain fewer than 200,000 clones, 94% of them seen just once; the ten biggest clones take up about 1.5%. Germline V lookup: CDR1 LNHDA, CDR2 SQIVND (reference sequence). This CDR3 contains 13 residues. V lost 3 bases and J 3 bases, leaving 6 bases between the germline ends. Study findings and constraints: AZD1222 recipients seropositive at baseline numbered only 6 or 7. Close to half of spike-specific TCRs reportedly recognize unmutated variant regions. Spike regions recognized by vaccine-associated CD4 TCRs spanned the protein, led by 160-218 and 743-854.

As regards this clone: The antigen is unknown.

V is TRBV19 and J is TRBJ2-1; D unresolved. The source is an adult who received the AZD1222 COVID-19 vaccine. This material consisted of peripheral blood, taken 28 days after the second AZD1222 dose. The CDR3 sequence: CASSIAGYNEQFF. The CDR3 DNA reads as TGTGCCAGTAGTATTGCAGGCTACAATGAGCAGTTCTTC.